A single sample is the source of the 15 T cell receptor beta chains below, sequenced in a study of blood T cell repertoires in COVID-19. TCRdb keeps only in-frame clones here, not all; method: immunoSEQ multiplex PCR. The sample consists of roughly 200,000 clones, 86% of them appearing once. The material sequenced was PBMCs or T cells enriched from blood (not recorded which). Receptors were obtained from a woman between 25 and 40 years old who had been exposed to COVID-19.

The chain carries TRBV5-6 and TRBJ2-1; 8 bases line up with TRBD1. V was pared by 2 bases and J by 15 bases, with 13 bases of the junction left unmatched. Germline V lookup: CDR1 SGHDT, CDR2 YYEEEE. The CDR3 loop spans 14 amino acids. The CDR3 region is CASSFTDRAALLFF. In DNA, the CDR3 is TGTGCCAGCAGCTTTACGGACAGGGCGGCTCTCTTGTTCTTC. The whole variable domain, filled in from reference TRBV5-6 and TRBJ2-1, reads DAGVTQSPTHLIKTRGQQVTLRCSPKSGHDTVSWYQQALGQGPQFIFQYYEEEERQRGNFPDRFSGHQFPNYSSELNVNALLLGDSALYLCASSFTDRAALLFFGPGTRLTVL.

This clone appeared once. The chain uses TRBV7-9 and TRBJ2-7; 10 bases line up with TRBD1. The germline V gene encodes CDR1 SEHNR and CDR2 FQNEAQ (reference sequence). The ends lost 4 bases at V and 4 bases at J; junction bases unmatched: 7. The CDR3 loop spans 15 amino acids. The CDR3 loop is CASSSAGQGSYEQYF. The CDR3 DNA sequence: TGTGCCAGCAGCTCTGCGGGACAGGGGTCGTACGAGCAGTACTTC.

The rearrangement uses TRBV24-1 and TRBJ2-3; D unclear. V was clipped by 7 bases and J by 7 bases, with 17 bases between them. The CDR3 runs to 14 residues. CDR1 and CDR2 (germline): KGHDR, SFDVKD. DNA of the CDR3: TGTGCCACCAGCGAATCTGGCAGTCTGAATACGCAGTATTTT. It translates to CATSESGSLNTQYF.

The V call is TRBV5-1, the J call TRBJ2-7; tentative D call: TRBD1 (5 bases). CDR1 and CDR2 (germline): SGHRS, YFSETQ. CDR3 size: 12 residues. V lost 1 base to trimming and J lost 6 bases, with 8 bases between them. CDR3 sequence: CASSLSQGEQYF. CDR3 bases: TGCGCCAGCAGCTTGTCCCAGGGCGAGCAGTACTTC.

This clone was counted between two and nine times. Other DNA sequences in this sample translate to the same CDR3. The chain couples TRBV5-1 to TRBJ2-1; D is unresolved. CDR1 is SGHRS and CDR2 is YFSETQ in the germline V gene. This CDR3 has 15 residues. V lost 0 bases to trimming and J lost 0 bases, with 7 bases between them. CDR3 nucleotides: TGCGCCAGCAGCTTGGACGGCGGCTCCTACAATGAGCAGTTCTTC. It encodes CASSLDGGSYNEQFF.

The chain is built from TRBV5-1 and TRBJ1-3; 8 positions match TRBD1. V gave up 2 bases and J gave up 0 bases; unmatched junction bases: 7. This CDR3 region has 17 residues. Germline-derived CDR1 and CDR2 are SGHRS and YFSETQ. This CDR3 reads CASSLGSTGGSGNTIYF. CDR3 DNA sequence: TGCGCCAGCAGCTTAGGATCCACAGGGGGCTCTGGAAACACCATATATTTT.

This clone was seen just once. The sample contains more than one DNA sequence encoding this CDR3. The chain employs TRBV27 and TRBJ2-1; 7 nucleotides line up with TRBD1. J was trimmed by 9 bases and V by 4 bases; bases with no gene match: 6. CDR1 is MNHEY and CDR2 is SMNVEV in the germline V gene (reference sequence). This CDR3 spans 13 amino acids. The CDR3 spells CASSSRQGGEQFF. CDR3 bases: TGTGCCAGCAGTTCACGACAGGGTGGTGAGCAGTTCTTC.

The chain is built from TRBV14 and TRBJ2-3; D remains unclear. CDR1 is SGHDN and CDR2 is FVKESK in the germline V gene. Trimming removed 1 base from V and 6 bases from J, with 5 bases in between. This CDR3 spans 12 amino acids. CDR3 residues: CASSQASDTQYF. CDR3 sequence (DNA): TGTGCCAGCAGCCAAGCCTCGGATACGCAGTATTTT.

The chain recombines TRBV5-1 with TRBJ1-3; 9 nucleotides line up with TRBD1. The germline V gene encodes CDR1 SGHRS and CDR2 YFSETQ. CDR3 length: 15 residues. J gave up 0 bases and V 4 bases, and 2 bases lay outside the gene matches. CDR3 sequence reads: CASSGTGSSGNTIYF. The CDR3 DNA reads as TGCGCCAGCAGCGGGACAGGGAGCTCTGGAAACACCATATATTTT.

Here the CDR3 DNA reads TGTGCCAGCAGCTTGGCAGGGGGTAGCAATCAGCCCCAGCATTTT. As protein: CASSLAGGSNQPQHF. The rearrangement joins TRBV7-3 to TRBJ1-5, with 7 bases fitting TRBD1. The V segment lost 3 bases and the J segment 0 bases; nucleotides outside the gene matches: 2. The CDR3 is made up of 15 amino acids. The germline V gene encodes CDR1 SGHTA and CDR2 FQGTGA.

This clone has just a few counts. The rearrangement uses TRBV24-1 and TRBJ2-6, with TRBD1 matching over 11 bases. The germline V gene has CDR1 KGHDR and CDR2 SFDVKD. The CDR3 runs 17 residues. The junction had 5 bases not matched to a gene; V was cut back by 7 bases and J by 1 base. In DNA, the CDR3 is TGTGCCACCAGAGGGGACAGGGGGGGTTCTGGGGCCAACGTCCTGACTTTC. It encodes CATRGDRGGSGANVLTF.

The chain carries TRBV6-5 and TRBJ1-5; TRBD1 is a possible D gene (6 bases). Germline lookup yields CDR1 MNHEY and CDR2 SVGAGI. V was trimmed by 6 bases and J by 9 bases, leaving 21 bases between them. The CDR3 runs 15 residues. The CDR3 nucleotides are TGTGCCAGCAGGTTACAGGGTCGGTACGAGAGGCCCCAGCATTTT. Amino acid sequence: CASRLQGRYERPQHF.

The J gene is TRBJ2-3, the V gene TRBV3-1 (or the pseudogene TRBV3-2); tentatively, D is TRBD2 (7 bases). Germline assignment: CDR1 LGHDT and CDR2 YNNKEL (reference sequence). Trimming stripped 5 bases from V and 5 bases from J, with 20 bases between. The CDR3 contains 16 residues. In nucleotides, the CDR3 is TGTGCCAGCAGCGGTAGAAGAGGGGGGGTGAGAGATACGCAGTATTTT. Amino acids: CASSGRRGGVRDTQYF.

The table lists this clone with a count of one. The chain joins TRBV5-4 to TRBJ2-1; 7 positions agree with TRBD2. This CDR3 comprises 15 residues. Germline CDR1 is SGHNT and CDR2 is YYREEE (reference sequence). V dropped 2 bases and J dropped 5; count of bases not matched to a gene: 7. CDR3 sequence (DNA): TGTGCCAGCAGCTTTGGGGGGGTAAAAGACAATGAGCAGTTCTTC. As protein: CASSFGGVKDNEQFF.

The chain couples TRBV19 to TRBJ1-4; D is unclear. The CDR3 has 14 amino acids. Germline values: CDR1 LNHDA, CDR2 SQIVND (reference sequence). V gave up 4 bases and J gave up 7 bases, with 13 bases separating them. As DNA, the CDR3 is TGTGCCAGTAGTAGTACATCTCCTCTTGAAAAACTGTTTTTT. This encodes CASSSTSPLEKLFF.